Listed here are 27 T cell receptor beta chains from one sample, sequenced in a study of cytomegalovirus exposure and HLA in healthy donors. Primers: 60 Vbeta forward and 13 Jbeta reverse. Libraries were prepared by immunoSEQ multiplex PCR; TCRdb keeps only in-frame clonotypes and omits some of them. Of fewer than 250,000 clones listed, about 75% are singletons. Material: PBMCs. The receptor set was obtained from a male donor in good health and CMV-seronegative.

This clone was detected only a few times. The same CDR3 also results from other DNA sequences found in this sample. The CDR3: CASSLPGTEAFF. CDR3 DNA: TGCGCCAGCAGTCTCCCGGGCACTGAAGCTTTCTTT. This chain connects TRBV5-1 to TRBJ1-1; no clear D. The CDR3 is 12 amino acids. Looked up from germline, CDR1 is SGHRS and CDR2 is YFSETQ. Trimming removed 5 bases from V and 4 bases from J, with 9 bases in between.

The J gene is TRBJ2-5, the V gene TRBV5-4, with 7 bases that match TRBD1. V shed 4 bases and J 4 bases; nucleotides not matched to a gene: 7. Germline CDR1 and CDR2: SGHNT and YYREEE (reference sequence). The CDR3 loop spans 14 amino acids. CDR3 residues: CASSLRQGLETQYF. The CDR3 coding sequence is TGTGCCAGCAGCCTGCGACAGGGCTTAGAGACCCAGTACTTC.

The V and J genes are TRBV30 and TRBJ2-1; 13 bases are shared with TRBD2. J gave up 4 bases and V 5 bases, and 17 bases lay outside the gene matches. In germline, CDR1 is GTSNPN, CDR2 SVGIG (reference sequence). The CDR3 sequence is 19 residues long. CDR3 sequence: CAWVARGTSGAAFYNEQFF. The CDR3 DNA reads TGTGCCTGGGTGGCTCGGGGGACTAGCGGGGCAGCATTTTACAATGAGCAGTTCTTC.

The J gene is TRBJ1-2, the V gene TRBV28; 10 bases match TRBD1. V trimming: 5 bases; J trimming: 3 bases; junction bases outside the gene matches: 6. The CDR3 is 15 residues long. In germline, CDR1 is MDHEN, CDR2 SYDVKM. The CDR3 nucleotides read TGTGCCAGCAGTCCATTCGGGACAGGGGACTATGGCTACACCTTC. Encoded protein: CASSPFGTGDYGYTF.

The genes are TRBV6-6 and TRBJ2-7, with 7 bases identical to TRBD2. This CDR3 spans 16 amino acids. Trimming cost V 2 bases and J 1 base; bases outside gene matches: 8. Germline V CDR1 and CDR2: MNHNY, SVGAGI (reference sequence). The CDR3 protein is CASSYLGGEGSYEQYF. The CDR3 DNA sequence: TGTGCCAGCAGTTACCTTGGGGGGGAAGGGTCCTACGAGCAGTACTTC.

The V call is TRBV18, the J call TRBJ1-5; 11 bases align to TRBD1. The junction had 7 bases not matched to a gene; V was cut back by 4 bases and J by 5 bases. The CDR3 is made up of 16 amino acids. Germline loops: CDR1 KGHSH, CDR2 LQKENI. CDR3 DNA sequence: TGTGCCAGCTCACGGACAGGGGGCAGTGTCCATCAGCCCCAGCATTTT. Encoded protein: CASSRTGGSVHQPQHF.

The J gene is TRBJ2-7, the V gene TRBV5-1, with D maybe TRBD1 (5 bases). The CDR3 contains 16 residues. Germline CDR1 is SGHRS and CDR2 is YFSETQ. V lost 4 bases and J lost 2, with 19 bases in between. The DNA of the CDR3 is TGCGCCAGCAGCAGTCGTTCACAGGTTGCTACCTACGAGCAGTACTTC. Amino acids: CASSSRSQVATYEQYF.

This rearrangement joins TRBV6-5 to TRBJ2-7; 7 nucleotides match TRBD2. There are 14 residues in the CDR3. The V gene end was trimmed by 10 bases and the J gene end by 9 bases; junction bases not matched to a gene: 18. Germline lookup yields CDR1 MNHEY and CDR2 SVGAGI. The CDR3: CATSPTSAPGGQYF. In DNA, the CDR3 is TGTGCCACCTCGCCCACTAGCGCTCCCGGGGGGCAGTACTTC.

The rearrangement links TRBV19 to TRBJ2-2; 10 nucleotides align to TRBD2. CDR3 length: 19 residues. The germline V gene has CDR1 LNHDA and CDR2 SQIVND (reference sequence). Unmatched junction bases numbered 13, after V lost 3 bases and J lost 3 bases. The CDR3 is CASSIRSPSGGPYTGELFF. In DNA form, the CDR3 reads TGTGCCAGTAGTATCCGTTCCCCTAGCGGGGGACCATACACCGGGGAGCTGTTTTTT.

CDR3 amino acids: CASSLAIAGVYNEQFF. The CDR3 bases are TGCGCCAGCAGCTTGGCTATAGCGGGGGTGTACAATGAGCAGTTCTTC. The chain is built from TRBV5-1 and TRBJ2-1; 9 bases line up with TRBD2. J was trimmed by 4 bases and V by 0 bases; bases with no gene match: 5. Germline V gene sequence: CDR1 SGHRS, CDR2 YFSETQ. This CDR3 region has 16 residues.

The CDR3 spells CASSEMAGGPYEQYF. For the CDR3, the DNA is TGTGCCAGCAGTGAAATGGCGGGGGGGCCCTACGAGCAGTACTTC. The J gene is TRBJ2-7, the V gene TRBV6-1; 9 nucleotides match TRBD2. Germline CDR1 and CDR2: MNHNS and SASEGT. V gave up 2 bases and J gave up 2 bases; unmatched junction bases: 4. The CDR3 consists of 15 residues.

This sequence joins TRBV6-5 and TRBJ2-1; 13 bases are a match to TRBD2. This CDR3 is 15 amino acids long. V dropped 1 base and J dropped 10; count of bases not matched to a gene: 4. Germline V gives CDR1 MNHEY, CDR2 SVGAGI. This chain's CDR3 is CASSYLGLAGTEQFF. CDR3 in DNA: TGTGCCAGCAGTTACTTGGGACTAGCGGGGACGGAGCAGTTCTTC.

V usage is TRBV2 and J usage is TRBJ2-2; tentative D call: TRBD1 (5 bases). The CDR3 length is 15 residues. The germline V and J ends were trimmed by 4 bases and 5 bases, with 14 bases remaining between them. Germline V gene lookup returns CDR1 SNHLY and CDR2 FYNNEI. CDR3 region: CASSVTRADTGELFF. CDR3 coding DNA: TGTGCCAGCAGTGTTACCAGGGCCGATACCGGGGAGCTGTTTTTT.

Turning to this clone: Sequence at one end of the junction differs from germline and may be a read error. The V call is TRBV28, the J call TRBJ2-7, with D hard to call. Germline assignment: CDR1 MDHEN and CDR2 SYDVKM. The CDR3 runs to 12 residues. The CDR3 sequence is CASSPPRYVQYF. The CDR3 nucleotides read TGTGCCAGCAGTCCTCCCAGGTACGTGCAGTACTTC.

This chain links TRBV7-2 with TRBJ2-3, with 13 bases aligning to TRBD2. This CDR3 spans 16 amino acids. J gave up 2 bases and V 5 bases, and 4 bases lay outside the gene matches. In germline, CDR1 is SGHTA, CDR2 FQGNSA. CDR3 nucleotides: TGTGCCAGCAGCCAGGGACTAGCGGGGTACACAGATACGCAGTATTTT. Protein sequence: CASSQGLAGYTDTQYF.

The chain links TRBV19 to TRBJ1-2; 7 bases fit TRBD1. Germline values: CDR1 LNHDA, CDR2 SQIVND (reference sequence). With 4 bases clipped from V and 4 bases from J, the junction kept 6 bases outside the gene matches. The CDR3 runs 14 residues. The DNA for the CDR3 is TGTGCCAGTAGTAAGGACAGGCTATCCTATGGCTACACCTTC. Translating gives CASSKDRLSYGYTF. Full variable domain (outside the CDR3, taken from reference TRBV19 and TRBJ1-2): DGGITQSPKYLFRKEGQNVTLSCEQNLNHDAMYWYRQDPGQGLRLIYYSQIVNDFQKGDIAEGYSVSREKKESFPLTVTSAQKNPTAFYLCASSKDRLSYGYTFGSGTRLTVV.

In this sample, this clone turned up once. The rearrangement links TRBV19 to TRBJ2-3, with D maybe TRBD2 (7 bases). There are 16 residues in the CDR3. CDR1 is LNHDA, CDR2 SQIVND, per germline (reference sequence). V was cut by 6 bases and J by 2 bases, with 18 bases left in between. The CDR3 loop is CASSQGGGLVTDTQYF. CDR3 DNA: TGTGCCAGTAGCCAAGGGGGGGGGCTGGTCACAGATACGCAGTATTTT.

V is TRBV21-1 and J is TRBJ2-5; the table's D call, TRBD2, was not checked against the DNA. TRBV21-1 has pseudogene status. This CDR3 is 18 amino acids long. The CDR3 spells CASSFLTQAPRREETQYF. CDR3 in DNA: TGTGCCAGCAGTTTCCTCACTCAAGCCCCCCGGAGGGAAGAGACCCAGTACTTC.

Concerning this clone: Other DNA sequences in the sample encode the same CDR3. This chain joins TRBV7-6 and TRBJ1-5; perhaps TRBD1 as D (5 bases). The CDR3 is 14 amino acids. V was shortened by 1 base and J by 4 bases, with 8 bases between the two germline ends. CDR1 and CDR2 from the germline V gene are SGHVS and FNYEAQ. CDR3 nucleotide sequence: TGTGCCAGCAGCTTAGGCGGGGGGAATCAGCCCCAGCATTTT. It encodes CASSLGGGNQPQHF.

V gene TRBV7-3 combines with J gene TRBJ1-2; 8 nucleotides line up with TRBD1. V was clipped by 4 bases and J by 6 bases; unmatched bases: 7. This CDR3 contains 14 residues. Per germline, CDR1 SGHTA and CDR2 FQGTGA. Here the CDR3 reads CASSSSGGADGYTF. CDR3 sequence (DNA): TGTGCCAGCAGCTCTTCAGGGGGCGCGGATGGCTACACCTTC.

CDR3 region: CASTMNRGVQFF. The CDR3 region has the DNA TGTGCCAGTACCATGAACAGGGGGGTGCAGTTCTTC. The chain has TRBV19 and TRBJ2-1, with 8 bases that match TRBD1. The J segment lost 12 bases and the V segment lost 7 bases, leaving 8 bases of the junction unmatched. Per the germline V gene, CDR1 is LNHDA and CDR2 is SQIVND (reference sequence). The CDR3 has 12 amino acids.

The chain couples TRBV5-4 to TRBJ2-1; TRBD2 matches 14 bases. The CDR3 sequence is 17 residues long. CDR1 is SGHNT and CDR2 is YYREEE in the germline V gene (reference sequence). After removal of 3 bases from V and 3 bases from J, the junction contained 5 bases not matched to a gene. The CDR3 loop is CASSSPGTSGSYNEQFF. The CDR3 nucleotides are TGTGCCAGCAGCTCACCCGGGACTAGCGGGAGCTACAATGAGCAGTTCTTC.

The CDR3 protein is CASSQSGTSGSGFTDTQYF. As DNA, the CDR3 is TGCGCCAGCAGCCAGTCCGGGACTAGCGGGAGTGGCTTCACAGATACGCAGTATTTT. This rearrangement joins TRBV4-3 to TRBJ2-3, with 14 bases matching TRBD2. Unmatched junction bases numbered 10, after V lost 3 bases and J lost 2 bases. This CDR3 spans 19 amino acids. Germline V lookup: CDR1 LGHNA, CDR2 YSLEER.

The chain links TRBV5-1 to TRBJ2-3, with TRBD2 matching over 12 bases. Germline lookup yields CDR1 SGHRS and CDR2 YFSETQ. The V and J ends lost 6 bases and 5 bases, in that order; junction bases with no gene match: 16. The CDR3 has 18 residues. The CDR3 DNA reads as TGCGCCAGCAACAAAACGCCCCCTAGCGGGGGGGCTATAGATACGCAGTATTTT. Protein sequence: CASNKTPPSGGAIDTQYF.

The genes are TRBV5-1 and TRBJ1-1, with D perhaps TRBD1 (5 bases). CDR3 length: 16 residues. V lost 1 base and J lost 5, with 18 bases in between. Germline loops: CDR1 SGHRS, CDR2 YFSETQ. CDR3 loop: CASSLSFGGPPTEAFF. Written as DNA, the CDR3 is TGCGCCAGCAGCTTGTCCTTCGGGGGACCCCCGACTGAAGCTTTCTTT.

This clone has only one observation. The chain joins TRBV4-2 to TRBJ1-2; 11 nucleotides agree with TRBD1. CDR3 length equals 16 residues. Per germline, CDR1 LGHNA and CDR2 YNFKEQ. The J segment lost 3 bases and the V segment lost 1 base, leaving 4 bases of the junction unmatched. Here the CDR3 DNA reads TGTGCCAGCAGCCAAGTGGGACAGGGGGTGGACTATGGCTACACCTTC. Amino acids: CASSQVGQGVDYGYTF.

The V and J genes are TRBV30 and TRBJ1-1, with 9 bases lining up with TRBD1. The CDR3 covers 13 residues. Germline values: CDR1 GTSNPN, CDR2 SVGIG (reference sequence). J lost 6 bases, V lost 2 bases, and 4 bases had no gene match. The CDR3 sequence: CAWSHGTGSEAFF. The CDR3 DNA reads TGTGCCTGGAGTCATGGGACAGGGTCTGAAGCTTTCTTT.